This entry is about one TCR beta chain. The CDR3 runs 10 residues. The germline V gene encodes CDR1 LNHDA and CDR2 SQIVND (reference sequence). The V gene lost 5 bases and the J gene lost 13 bases, with 12 bases spanning the gap. These data belong to a study of T cell responses to AZD1222 COVID-19 vaccine. Sequencing used immunoSEQ multiplex PCR; TCRdb keeps in-frame clones, though not all of them. The data contain 100,000 to 110,000 clones, 70% to 90% of them singletons. The receptor was derived from an adult in good health. The source material was peripheral blood, sampled on day 0 of MenACWY control vaccination. The rearrangement uses TRBV19 and TRBJ2-7; D is unresolved. The DNA for the CDR3 is TGTGCCAGTAGTGGACGTTCATACTACTTC. Residues: CASSGRSYYF.